Each of the 23 T cell receptor beta chains below was sequenced from the same sample in a study of blood T cell repertoires in COVID-19. TCRdb's copy holds only in-frame clones and misses some; the assay was immunoSEQ multiplex PCR. The sample holds about 260,000 clones, 85% to 90% seen once. Sequenced input: PBMCs or T cells enriched from blood (not recorded which). The receptors here all came from a middle-aged man who had been exposed to COVID-19.

V gene TRBV5-1 combines with J gene TRBJ2-1; D unresolved. V gave up 5 bases and J gave up 0 bases, with 12 bases separating them. Germline CDR1 reads SGHRS; CDR2 reads YFSETQ. The CDR3 has 15 amino acids. CDR3 amino acids: CASRPAEYSYNEQFF. In DNA form, the CDR3 reads TGCGCCAGCAGGCCGGCGGAGTACTCCTACAATGAGCAGTTCTTC.

V and J are TRBV5-1 and TRBJ2-3; the D gene is possibly TRBD2 (5 bases). Germline lookup yields CDR1 SGHRS and CDR2 YFSETQ. Trimming took off 4 bases at V and 2 bases at J, with 17 bases between the two ends. CDR3 length: 16 residues. The CDR3 reads CASSLHGGSITDTQYF. The CDR3, as DNA: TGCGCCAGCAGCCTCCATGGAGGTTCGATCACAGATACGCAGTATTTT.

The rearrangement joins TRBV6-5 to TRBJ2-3, with 9 nucleotides matching TRBD1. Germline V gene lookup returns CDR1 MNHEY and CDR2 SVGAGI. This CDR3 has 14 amino acids. V lost 5 bases to trimming and J lost 4 bases; unmatched junction nucleotides: 4. The CDR3 DNA is TGTGCCAGCAGTCACCGGGACAGGGCAGATACGCAGTATTTT. It encodes CASSHRDRADTQYF.

The V call is TRBV27, the J call TRBJ1-1, with TRBD1 as a possible D gene (5 bases). Germline values: CDR1 MNHEY, CDR2 SMNVEV (reference sequence). The CDR3 totals 14 residues. V was shortened by 4 bases and J by 6 bases, with 15 bases between the two germline ends. The CDR3 sequence is CASSSLRSRAEAFF. The CDR3 DNA follows: TGTGCCAGCAGTTCCCTAAGATCCAGGGCTGAAGCTTTCTTT.

The table lists this clone with a count of one. The rearrangement joins TRBV4-1 to TRBJ2-3; 8 bases match TRBD2. CDR1 is MGHRA, CDR2 YSYEKL, per germline. The CDR3 is 16 amino acids. The V gene end was trimmed by 0 bases and the J gene end by 2 bases; junction bases not matched to a gene: 4. CDR3 bases: TGCGCCAGCAGCCAAGATAGCGGGGTGTTCACAGATACGCAGTATTTT. It translates to CASSQDSGVFTDTQYF.

The chain combines TRBV29-1 with TRBJ2-7; 9 bases align to TRBD1. Losses at the gene ends were 7 bases for V and 2 bases for J; bases not matched to a gene: 9. This CDR3 has 14 amino acids. Per germline, CDR1 SQVTM and CDR2 ANQGSEA. CDR3 DNA sequence: TGCAGCGCCGCCCTTGGGACAGGGACCTACGAGCAGTACTTC. This codes for CSAALGTGTYEQYF.

The rearrangement joins TRBV7-2 to TRBJ2-2, with a tentative D call TRBD2 (6 bases). Germline V gene sequence: CDR1 SGHTA, CDR2 FQGNSA. This CDR3 contains 14 residues. Trimming took 5 bases from V and 6 from J, leaving 13 bases between them. The CDR3 protein is CASSQGLPSGELFF. CDR3 nucleotides: TGTGCCAGCAGCCAGGGACTCCCCTCCGGGGAGCTGTTTTTT. Drawing the rest from reference TRBV7-2 and TRBJ2-2, the complete variable domain is GAGVSQSPSNKVTEKGKDVELRCDPISGHTALYWYRQSLGQGLEFLIYFQGNSAPDKSGLPSDRFSAERTGGSVSTLTIQRTQQEDSAVYLCASSQGLPSGELFFGEGSRLTVL.

CDR3 coding DNA: TGCGCCAGCAGCCGGGGAATTAACACTGAAGCTTTCTTT. This codes for CASSRGINTEAFF. This chain joins TRBV5-1 and TRBJ1-1, with D uncertain. Deletions cut 4 bases from V and 2 bases from J, with 9 bases between. This CDR3 is 13 amino acids long. Per the germline V gene, CDR1 is SGHRS and CDR2 is YFSETQ.

This chain connects TRBV7-9 to TRBJ1-2; 9 bases agree with TRBD1. The germline V gene encodes CDR1 SEHNR and CDR2 FQNEAQ (reference sequence). CDR3 length: 15 residues. The V and J ends lost 5 bases and 2 bases, in that order; junction bases with no gene match: 6. The DNA of the CDR3 is TGTGCCAGCAGCATCGGGACAGGGAGAAACTATGGCTACACCTTC. Protein product: CASSIGTGRNYGYTF.

The genes are TRBV7-8 and TRBJ2-7; 8 positions match TRBD2. Germline-derived CDR1 and CDR2 are SGHVS and FQNEAQ. V dropped 4 bases and J dropped 1; count of bases not matched to a gene: 6. This CDR3 is 15 amino acids long. CDR3 amino acids: CASSSNSGISYEQYV. CDR3 DNA sequence: TGTGCCAGCAGCTCCAATAGCGGGATATCCTACGAGCAGTACGTC.

The chain has TRBV19 and TRBJ1-2; 11 bases line up with TRBD1. Germline CDR1 reads LNHDA; CDR2 reads SQIVND (reference sequence). The CDR3 has 15 amino acids. Losses at the gene ends were 5 bases for V and 7 bases for J; bases not matched to a gene: 9. This CDR3 is CASSEPGQGVLGYTF. The DNA for the CDR3 is TGTGCCAGTAGTGAACCGGGACAGGGGGTTCTTGGCTACACCTTC.

The chain links TRBV20-1 to TRBJ2-5; D is uncertain. V was trimmed by 3 bases and J by 5 bases, leaving 13 bases between them. Per the germline V gene, CDR1 is DFQATT and CDR2 is SNEGSKA (reference sequence). This CDR3 is 13 amino acids long. CDR3 nucleotides: TGCAGTGCTAGTTATGTTAGAGAGGAGACCCAGTACTTC. It encodes CSASYVREETQYF.

In DNA form, the CDR3 reads TGCGCCAGCAGCTGGAGGACAGGTTCTAATGAAAAACTGTTTTTT. Translated, it gives CASSWRTGSNEKLFF. The gene calls are TRBV5-1 and TRBJ1-4; TRBD1 aligns across 7 bases. The germline V gene encodes CDR1 SGHRS and CDR2 YFSETQ. With 3 bases clipped from V and 3 bases from J, the junction kept 5 bases outside the gene matches. CDR3 length: 15 amino acids. Looking up the rest from reference TRBV5-1 and TRBJ1-4 gives the full variable domain: KAGVTQTPRYLIKTRGQQVTLSCSPISGHRSVSWYQQTPGQGLQFLFEYFSETQRNKGNFPGRFSGRQFSNSRSEMNVSTLELGDSALYLCASSWRTGSNEKLFFGSGTQLSVL.

This clone has only a few counts. The chain uses TRBV11-2 and TRBJ1-1, with D unclear. Germline V gene sequence: CDR1 SGHAT, CDR2 FQNNGV. The CDR3 covers 14 residues. V lost 1 base, J lost 1 base, and 7 bases lay in between. CDR3 sequence: CASSLGRGNTEAFF. The CDR3 nucleotides read TGTGCCAGCAGCTTAGGGCGGGGGAACACTGAAGCTTTCTTT.

The rearrangement links TRBV11-3 to TRBJ2-1; TRBD2 matches 10 bases. CDR3 size: 16 residues. J lost 0 bases, V lost 5 bases, and 4 bases had no gene match. CDR1 and CDR2 (germline): SGHNT, YENEEA. The CDR3 DNA is TGTGCCAGCAGCCGGAAGCGGGAGGGCTCCTACAATGAGCAGTTCTTC. Residues: CASSRKREGSYNEQFF.

V is TRBV11-2 and J is TRBJ1-6, with a tentative D call TRBD1 (5 bases). Germline V CDR1 and CDR2: SGHAT, FQNNGV. The length of the CDR3 is 16 residues. The V end lost 4 bases, the J end lost 5 bases, and 15 bases lay between the germline ends. CDR3 amino acids: CASSYRKTPNNSPLHF. CDR3 nucleotide sequence: TGTGCCAGCAGCTACAGGAAAACTCCGAATAATTCACCCCTCCACTTT.

The CDR3: CASSQGVAVLQETQYF. CDR3 DNA sequence: TGCGCCAGCAGCCAAGGTGTAGCGGTCCTCCAAGAGACCCAGTACTTC. The chain recombines TRBV4-1 with TRBJ2-5; D may be TRBD2 (6 bases). V shed 1 base and J shed 1 base, with 13 bases lying between them. Germline values: CDR1 MGHRA, CDR2 YSYEKL. The CDR3 totals 16 residues.

The rearrangement links TRBV10-1 to TRBJ2-7; 8 bases match TRBD2. With V trimmed by 5 bases and J by 3 bases, 6 bases remained unmatched. The V gene's germline CDR1 is WNHNN and CDR2 SYGVQD (reference sequence). CDR3 size: 14 residues. The chain's CDR3 is CASSPGGDVYEQYF. In DNA form, the CDR3 reads TGCGCCAGCAGTCCCGGGGGGGACGTCTACGAGCAGTACTTC.

V and J are TRBV5-1 and TRBJ2-6; 7 nucleotides align to TRBD1. The CDR3 runs to 15 residues. The junction had 3 bases not matched to a gene; V was cut back by 4 bases and J by 2 bases. Germline lookup yields CDR1 SGHRS and CDR2 YFSETQ. The chain's CDR3 is CASSVDRAGANVLTF. CDR3 DNA sequence: TGCGCCAGCAGCGTCGACAGGGCTGGGGCCAACGTCCTGACTTTC. Complete variable domain (other parts from reference TRBV5-1 and TRBJ2-6): KAGVTQTPRYLIKTRGQQVTLSCSPISGHRSVSWYQQTPGQGLQFLFEYFSETQRNKGNFPGRFSGRQFSNSRSEMNVSTLELGDSALYLCASSVDRAGANVLTFGAGSRLTVL.

The chain combines TRBV10-3 with TRBJ2-1; 7 nucleotides agree with TRBD1. The CDR3 sequence is 15 residues long. V dropped 4 bases and J dropped 9; count of bases not matched to a gene: 12. CDR1 and CDR2 from the germline V gene are ENHRY and SYGVKD. CDR3 DNA: TGTGCCATCAGTGCAAAACGGGACAGTTGGGCTGAGCAGTTCTTC. Translating it yields CAISAKRDSWAEQFF.

The CDR3 DNA reads as TGTGCCAGCAGCGCTAGACAGGGGAATAATGAAAAACTGTTTTTT. Amino acids: CASSARQGNNEKLFF. The rearrangement uses TRBV5-6 and TRBJ1-4, with TRBD1 matching 8 bases. The germline CDR1 and CDR2 sequences are SGHDT and YYEEEE. V gave up 4 bases and J gave up 4 bases; unmatched junction bases: 6. The CDR3 runs 15 residues.

This chain links TRBV5-1 with TRBJ2-5; the match to TRBD1 covers 7 bases. Germline lookup yields CDR1 SGHRS and CDR2 YFSETQ. Trimming took 7 bases from V and 2 from J; bases not matched to a gene: 8. The CDR3 consists of 14 residues. For the CDR3, the DNA is TGCGCCAGCGGAGACTGGACAGGTCAAGAGACCCAGTACTTC. Translated: CASGDWTGQETQYF.

J is TRBJ1-1 and V is TRBV4-2; maybe TRBD1 (6 bases). Germline V gives CDR1 LGHNA, CDR2 YNFKEQ. Trimming cost V 4 bases and J 0 bases, with 12 bases left between them. This CDR3 has 15 amino acids. The CDR3 loop reads CASSPDRNLNTEAFF. The CDR3, as DNA: TGTGCCAGCAGCCCGGACAGAAATCTGAACACTGAAGCTTTCTTT.